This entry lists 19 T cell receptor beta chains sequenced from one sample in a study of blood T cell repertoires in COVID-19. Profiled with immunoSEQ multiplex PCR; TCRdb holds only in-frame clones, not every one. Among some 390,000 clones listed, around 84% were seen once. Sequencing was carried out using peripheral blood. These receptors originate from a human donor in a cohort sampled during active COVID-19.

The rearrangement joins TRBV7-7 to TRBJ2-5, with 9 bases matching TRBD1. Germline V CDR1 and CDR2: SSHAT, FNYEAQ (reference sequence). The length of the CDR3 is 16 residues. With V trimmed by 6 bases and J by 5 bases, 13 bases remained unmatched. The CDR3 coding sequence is TGTGCCAGCAGTTCATTGGGACAGGGAAAGGCGGAGACCCAGTACTTC. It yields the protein CASSSLGQGKAETQYF.

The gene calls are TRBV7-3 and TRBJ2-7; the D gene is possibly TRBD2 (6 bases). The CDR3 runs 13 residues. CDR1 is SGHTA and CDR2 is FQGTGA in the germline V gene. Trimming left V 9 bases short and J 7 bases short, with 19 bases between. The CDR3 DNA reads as TGTGCCAGTGGGTTTTCGGGGGACCGAGAGCAGTACTTC. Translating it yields CASGFSGDREQYF.

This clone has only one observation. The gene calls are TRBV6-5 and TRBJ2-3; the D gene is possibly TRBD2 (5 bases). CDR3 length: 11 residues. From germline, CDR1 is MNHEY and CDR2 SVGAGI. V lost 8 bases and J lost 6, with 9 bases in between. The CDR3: CASSRGDTQYF. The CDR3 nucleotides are TGTGCCAGCTCCCGGGGTGATACGCAGTATTTT.

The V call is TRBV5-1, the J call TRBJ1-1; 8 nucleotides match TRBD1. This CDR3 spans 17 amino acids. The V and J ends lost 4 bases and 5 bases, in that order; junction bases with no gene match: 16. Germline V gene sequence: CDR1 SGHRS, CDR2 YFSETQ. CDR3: CASSQRPGQGGLTEAFF. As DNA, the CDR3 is TGCGCCAGCAGCCAACGGCCCGGACAGGGCGGATTAACTGAAGCTTTCTTT. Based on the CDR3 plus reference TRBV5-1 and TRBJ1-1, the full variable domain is KAGVTQTPRYLIKTRGQQVTLSCSPISGHRSVSWYQQTPGQGLQFLFEYFSETQRNKGNFPGRFSGRQFSNSRSEMNVSTLELGDSALYLCASSQRPGQGGLTEAFFGQGTRLTVV.

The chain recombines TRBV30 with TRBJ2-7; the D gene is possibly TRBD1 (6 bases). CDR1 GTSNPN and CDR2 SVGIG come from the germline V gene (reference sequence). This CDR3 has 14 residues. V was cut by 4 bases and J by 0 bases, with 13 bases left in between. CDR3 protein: CAWTLDRFSYEQYF. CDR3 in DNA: TGTGCCTGGACCCTCGACAGGTTCTCCTACGAGCAGTACTTC.

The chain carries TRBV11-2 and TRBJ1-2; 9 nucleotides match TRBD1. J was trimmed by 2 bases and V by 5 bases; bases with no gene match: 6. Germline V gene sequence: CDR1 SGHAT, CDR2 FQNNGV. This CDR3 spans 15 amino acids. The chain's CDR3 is CASSTNRGHNYGYTF. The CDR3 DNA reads TGTGCCAGCAGCACGAACAGGGGGCACAACTATGGCTACACCTTC.

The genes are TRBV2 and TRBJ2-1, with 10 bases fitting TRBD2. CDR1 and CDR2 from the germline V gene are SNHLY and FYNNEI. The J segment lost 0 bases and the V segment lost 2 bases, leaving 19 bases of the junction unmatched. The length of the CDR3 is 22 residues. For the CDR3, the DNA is TGTGCCAGCAGTGAACAGTCCGGCACGGGACTAGCGTTTCACAGCTCCTACAATGAGCAGTTCTTC. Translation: CASSEQSGTGLAFHSSYNEQFF.

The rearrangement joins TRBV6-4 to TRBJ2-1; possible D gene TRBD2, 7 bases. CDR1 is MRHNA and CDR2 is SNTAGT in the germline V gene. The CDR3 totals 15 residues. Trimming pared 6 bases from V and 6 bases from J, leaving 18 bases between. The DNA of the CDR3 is TGTGCCAGCAGCGAGGGAGGGGGACCGGGCAATGAGCAGTTCTTC. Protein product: CASSEGGGPGNEQFF.

The CDR3 region has the DNA TGTGCCAGCAGTGAATCGGGGGGCGGGAGAGGATTTGGGGAGACCCAGTACTTC. It codes for CASSESGGGRGFGETQYF. This chain uses TRBV2 with TRBJ2-5; tentative D call: TRBD2 (7 bases). The germline gives CDR1 SNHLY, CDR2 FYNNEI. This CDR3 contains 18 residues. With 2 bases removed from V and 5 bases from J, the gap between germline ends came to 24 bases.

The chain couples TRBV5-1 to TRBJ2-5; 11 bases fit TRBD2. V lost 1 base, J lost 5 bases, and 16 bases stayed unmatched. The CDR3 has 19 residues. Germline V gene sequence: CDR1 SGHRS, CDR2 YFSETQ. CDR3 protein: CASSLLPTSGRGRMETQYF. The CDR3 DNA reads TGCGCCAGCAGCTTGCTCCCAACTAGCGGGAGAGGGAGGATGGAGACCCAGTACTTC.

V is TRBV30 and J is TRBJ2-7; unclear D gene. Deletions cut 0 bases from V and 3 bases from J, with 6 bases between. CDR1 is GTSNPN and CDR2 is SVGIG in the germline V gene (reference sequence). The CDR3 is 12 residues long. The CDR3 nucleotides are TGTGCCTGGAGTGTTGGGCTCTACGAGCAGTACTTC. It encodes CAWSVGLYEQYF.

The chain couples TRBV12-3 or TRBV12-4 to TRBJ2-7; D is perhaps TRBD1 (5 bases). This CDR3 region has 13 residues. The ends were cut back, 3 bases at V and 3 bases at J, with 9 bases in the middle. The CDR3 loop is CASSLGRDYEQYF. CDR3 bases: TGTGCCAGCAGTTTGGGCAGGGACTACGAGCAGTACTTC.

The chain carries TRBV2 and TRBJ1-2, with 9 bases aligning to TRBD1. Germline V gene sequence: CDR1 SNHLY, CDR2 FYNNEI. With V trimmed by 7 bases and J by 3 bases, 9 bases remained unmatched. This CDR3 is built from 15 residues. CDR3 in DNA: TGTGCCAGCACCAGGACAGGGGAGGGGTACTATGGCTACACCTTC. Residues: CASTRTGEGYYGYTF.

CDR3 protein: CASSIGVSSGNTIYF. For the CDR3, the DNA is TGTGCCAGTAGTATAGGCGTGAGCTCTGGAAACACCATATATTTT. This sequence joins TRBV19 and TRBJ1-3; D not certain. V lost 1 base to trimming and J lost 0 bases, with 7 bases between them. This CDR3 is built from 15 residues. Germline lookup yields CDR1 LNHDA and CDR2 SQIVND (reference sequence).

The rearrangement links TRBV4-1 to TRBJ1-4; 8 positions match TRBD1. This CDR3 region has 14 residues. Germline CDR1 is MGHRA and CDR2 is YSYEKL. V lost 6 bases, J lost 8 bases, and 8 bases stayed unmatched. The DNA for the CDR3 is TGCGCCAGCAGTCCGACAGGGGAGCGGGAAAAACTGTTTTTT. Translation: CASSPTGEREKLFF.

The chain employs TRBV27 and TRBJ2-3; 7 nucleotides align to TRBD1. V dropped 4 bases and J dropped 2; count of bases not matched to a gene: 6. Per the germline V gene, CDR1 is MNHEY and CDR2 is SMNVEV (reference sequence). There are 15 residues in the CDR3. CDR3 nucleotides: TGTGCCAGCAGTTCGGGGACAGCGCACACAGATACGCAGTATTTT. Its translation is CASSSGTAHTDTQYF.

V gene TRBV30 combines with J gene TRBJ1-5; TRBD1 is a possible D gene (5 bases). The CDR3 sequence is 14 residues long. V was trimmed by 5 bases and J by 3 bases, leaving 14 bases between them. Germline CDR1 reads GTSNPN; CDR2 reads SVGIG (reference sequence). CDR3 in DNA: TGTGCCTGGGATCAGGGTTTGGTCAATCAGCCCCAGCATTTT. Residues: CAWDQGLVNQPQHF.

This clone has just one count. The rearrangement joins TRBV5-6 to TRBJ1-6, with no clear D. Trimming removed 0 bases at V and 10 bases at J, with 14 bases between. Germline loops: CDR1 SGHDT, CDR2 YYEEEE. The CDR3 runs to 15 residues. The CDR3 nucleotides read TGTGCCAGCAGCTTGGGTCCAGAATATCGCTCACCCCTCCACTTT. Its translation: CASSLGPEYRSPLHF.

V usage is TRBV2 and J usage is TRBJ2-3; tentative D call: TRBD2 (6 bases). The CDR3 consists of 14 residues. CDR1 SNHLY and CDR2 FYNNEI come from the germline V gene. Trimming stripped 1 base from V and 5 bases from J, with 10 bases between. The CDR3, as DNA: TGTGCCAGCAGTGAAGACCCAGCGGGAGATACGCAGTATTTT. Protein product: CASSEDPAGDTQYF. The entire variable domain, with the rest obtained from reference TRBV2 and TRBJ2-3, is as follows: EPEVTQTPSHQVTQMGQEVILRCVPISNHLYFYWYRQILGQKVEFLVSFYNNEISEKSEIFDDQFSVERPDGSNFTLKIRSTKLEDSAMYFCASSEDPAGDTQYFGPGTRLTVL.